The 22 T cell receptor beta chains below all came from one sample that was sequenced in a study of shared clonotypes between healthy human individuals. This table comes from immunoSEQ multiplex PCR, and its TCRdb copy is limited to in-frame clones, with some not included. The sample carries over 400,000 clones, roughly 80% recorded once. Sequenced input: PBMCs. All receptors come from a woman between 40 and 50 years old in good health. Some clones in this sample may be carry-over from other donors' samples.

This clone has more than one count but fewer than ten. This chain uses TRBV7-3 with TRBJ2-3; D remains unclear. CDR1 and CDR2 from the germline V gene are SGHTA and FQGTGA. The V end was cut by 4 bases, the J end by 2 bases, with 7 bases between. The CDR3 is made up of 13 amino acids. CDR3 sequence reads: CASSSSHTDTQYF. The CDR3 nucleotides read TGTGCCAGCAGCTCGTCTCACACAGATACGCAGTATTTT.

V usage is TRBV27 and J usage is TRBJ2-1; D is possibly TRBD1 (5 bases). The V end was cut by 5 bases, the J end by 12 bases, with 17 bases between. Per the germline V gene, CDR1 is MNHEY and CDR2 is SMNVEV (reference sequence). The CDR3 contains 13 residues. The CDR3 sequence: CASSLRIGDMQFF. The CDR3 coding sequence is TGTGCCAGCAGTCTAAGGATAGGGGATATGCAGTTCTTC.

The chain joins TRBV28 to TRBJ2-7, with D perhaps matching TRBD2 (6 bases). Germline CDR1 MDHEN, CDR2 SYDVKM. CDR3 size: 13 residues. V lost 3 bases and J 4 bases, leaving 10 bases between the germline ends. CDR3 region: CASSFSGRYEQYF. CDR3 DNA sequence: TGTGCCAGCAGTTTTAGCGGCAGATACGAGCAGTACTTC. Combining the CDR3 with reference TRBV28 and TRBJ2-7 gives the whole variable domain DVKVTQSSRYLVKRTGEKVFLECVQDMDHENMFWYRQDPGLGLRLIYFSYDVKMKEKGDIPEGYSVSREKKERFSLILESASTNQTSMYLCASSFSGRYEQYFGPGTRLTVT.

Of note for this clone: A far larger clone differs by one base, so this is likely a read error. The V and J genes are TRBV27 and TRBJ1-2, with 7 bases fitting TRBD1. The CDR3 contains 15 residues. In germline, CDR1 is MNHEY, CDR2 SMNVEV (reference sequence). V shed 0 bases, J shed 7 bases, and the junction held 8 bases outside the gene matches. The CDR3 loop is CASSLSQGVGCGYTF. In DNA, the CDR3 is TGTGCCAGCAGTTTATCGCAGGGGGTGGGCTGTGGCTACACCTTC.

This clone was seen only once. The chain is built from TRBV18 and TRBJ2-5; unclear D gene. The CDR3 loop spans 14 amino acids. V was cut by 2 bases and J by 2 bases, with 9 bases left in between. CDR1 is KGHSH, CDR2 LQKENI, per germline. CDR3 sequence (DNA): TGTGCCAGCTCACCAACTGGAACACAAGAGACCCAGTACTTC. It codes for CASSPTGTQETQYF.

For the CDR3, the DNA is TGCGCCAGCAGCCAAGATCCGATCTCTGGGGCCAACGTCCTGACTTTC. This translates into CASSQDPISGANVLTF. The rearrangement joins TRBV4-3 to TRBJ2-6, with no clear D. This CDR3 spans 16 amino acids. Germline lookup yields CDR1 LGHNA and CDR2 YSLEER. Trimming shortened V by 0 bases and J by 0 bases, and 6 bases separated the two germline ends.

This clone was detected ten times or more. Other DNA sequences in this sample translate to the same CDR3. In DNA form, the CDR3 reads TGTGCCAGCAGTGAGGGATTGGGAGGACCGACAGATACGCAGTATTTT. Translated, it gives CASSEGLGGPTDTQYF. The rearrangement links TRBV6-1 to TRBJ2-3; D might be TRBD2 (6 bases). Germline V CDR1 and CDR2: MNHNS, SASEGT. This CDR3 contains 16 residues. V gave up 3 bases and J gave up 3 bases, with 16 bases separating them.

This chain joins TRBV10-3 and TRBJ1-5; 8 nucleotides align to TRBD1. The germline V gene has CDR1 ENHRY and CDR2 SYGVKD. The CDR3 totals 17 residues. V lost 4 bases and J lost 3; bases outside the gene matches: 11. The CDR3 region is CAISGIPTGVNNQPQHF. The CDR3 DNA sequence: TGTGCCATCAGTGGCATCCCGACAGGGGTGAACAATCAGCCCCAGCATTTT.

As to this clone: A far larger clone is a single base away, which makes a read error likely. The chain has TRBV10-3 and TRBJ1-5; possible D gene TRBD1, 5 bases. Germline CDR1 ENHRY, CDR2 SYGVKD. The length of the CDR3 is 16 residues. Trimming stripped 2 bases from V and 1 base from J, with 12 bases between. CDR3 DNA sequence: TGTGCCATCAGTGAGCCCCCGGGACGGAGCAATCAGCCCCAGCATTTT. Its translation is CAISEPPGRSNQPQHF.

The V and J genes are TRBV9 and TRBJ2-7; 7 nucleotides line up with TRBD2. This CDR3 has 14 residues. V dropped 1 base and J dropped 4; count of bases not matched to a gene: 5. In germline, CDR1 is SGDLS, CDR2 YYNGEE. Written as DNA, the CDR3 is TGTGCCAGCAGCGTATCTAGCGGCGCATACGAGCAGTACTTC. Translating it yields CASSVSSGAYEQYF.

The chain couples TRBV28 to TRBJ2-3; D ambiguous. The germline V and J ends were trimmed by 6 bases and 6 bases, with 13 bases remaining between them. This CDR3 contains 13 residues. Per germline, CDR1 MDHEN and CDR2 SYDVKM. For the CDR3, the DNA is TGTGCCAGCAGCCCTCCCGTTGAGGATACGCAGTATTTT. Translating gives CASSPPVEDTQYF.

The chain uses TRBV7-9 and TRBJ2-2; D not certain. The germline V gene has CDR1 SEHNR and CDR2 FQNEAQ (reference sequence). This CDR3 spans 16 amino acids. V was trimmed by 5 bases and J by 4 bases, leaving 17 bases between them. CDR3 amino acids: CASSLPRVSGTGELFF. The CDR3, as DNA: TGTGCCAGCAGCCTGCCTAGAGTAAGTGGCACCGGGGAGCTGTTTTTT.

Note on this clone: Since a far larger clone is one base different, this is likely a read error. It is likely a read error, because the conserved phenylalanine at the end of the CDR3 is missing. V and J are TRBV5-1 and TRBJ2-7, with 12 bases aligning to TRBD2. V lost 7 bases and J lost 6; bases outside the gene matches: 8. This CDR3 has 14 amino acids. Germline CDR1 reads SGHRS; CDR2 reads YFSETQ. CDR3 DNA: TGCGCCAGCTCAAGAGGGACTAGCGGGTTCGAGCAGTACTTA. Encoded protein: CASSRGTSGFEQYL.

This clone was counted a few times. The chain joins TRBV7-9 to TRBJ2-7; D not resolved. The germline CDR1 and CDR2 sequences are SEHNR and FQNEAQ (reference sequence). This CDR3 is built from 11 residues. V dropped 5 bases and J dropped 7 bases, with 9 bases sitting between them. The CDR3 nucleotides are TGTGCCAGCAGCCCGGAGTCTGAGCAGTACTTC. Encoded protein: CASSPESEQYF.

This CDR3 is CASSSSTEAFF. The CDR3 nucleotides are TGTGCCAGCAGTTCGAGCACTGAAGCTTTCTTT. J is TRBJ1-1 and V is TRBV28; D remains ambiguous. Germline V gives CDR1 MDHEN, CDR2 SYDVKM. The germline V and J ends were trimmed by 4 bases and 4 bases, with 4 bases remaining between them. This CDR3 spans 11 amino acids.

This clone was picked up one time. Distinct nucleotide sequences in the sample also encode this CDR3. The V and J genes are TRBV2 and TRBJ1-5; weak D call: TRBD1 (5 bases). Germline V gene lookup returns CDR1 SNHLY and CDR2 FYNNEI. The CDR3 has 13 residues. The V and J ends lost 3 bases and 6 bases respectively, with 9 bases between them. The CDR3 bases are TGTGCCAGCAGTGAGGGACTCGGTCAGCCCCAGCATTTT. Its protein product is CASSEGLGQPQHF.

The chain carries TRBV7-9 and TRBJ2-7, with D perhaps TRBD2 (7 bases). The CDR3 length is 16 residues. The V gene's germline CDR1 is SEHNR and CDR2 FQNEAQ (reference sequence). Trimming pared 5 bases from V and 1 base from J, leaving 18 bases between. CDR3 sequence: CASSPGWEGTSYEQYF. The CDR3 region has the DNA TGTGCCAGCAGCCCAGGATGGGAGGGGACATCCTACGAGCAGTACTTC.

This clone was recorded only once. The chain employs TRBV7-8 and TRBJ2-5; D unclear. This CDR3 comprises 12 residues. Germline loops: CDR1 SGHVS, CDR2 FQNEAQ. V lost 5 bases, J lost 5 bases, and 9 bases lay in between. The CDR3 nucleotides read TGTGCCAGCAGCCTCGGCCTCGAGACCCAGTACTTC. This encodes CASSLGLETQYF.

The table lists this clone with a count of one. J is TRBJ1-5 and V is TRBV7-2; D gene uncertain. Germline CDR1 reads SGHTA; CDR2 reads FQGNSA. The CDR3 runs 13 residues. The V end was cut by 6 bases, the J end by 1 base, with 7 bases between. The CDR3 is CASSQQSNQPQHF. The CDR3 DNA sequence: TGTGCCAGCAGTCAGCAGAGCAATCAGCCCCAGCATTTT.

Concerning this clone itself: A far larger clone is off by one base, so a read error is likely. CDR3 residues: CASSRGQVGNQPQHF. In DNA, the CDR3 is TGTGCCAGCAGCCGGGGACAGGTGGGCAATCAGCCCCAGCATTTT. The V call is TRBV7-8, the J call TRBJ1-5; 8 positions agree with TRBD1. V gave up 5 bases and J gave up 2 bases; unmatched junction bases: 5. CDR1 and CDR2 from the germline V gene are SGHVS and FQNEAQ. The CDR3 loop spans 15 amino acids. Looking up the rest from reference TRBV7-8 and TRBJ1-5 gives the full variable domain: GAGVSQSPRYKVAKRGQDVALRCDPISGHVSLFWYQQALGQGPEFLTYFQNEAQLDKSGLPSDRFFAERPEGSVSTLKIQRTQQEDSAVYLCASSRGQVGNQPQHFGDGTRLSIL.

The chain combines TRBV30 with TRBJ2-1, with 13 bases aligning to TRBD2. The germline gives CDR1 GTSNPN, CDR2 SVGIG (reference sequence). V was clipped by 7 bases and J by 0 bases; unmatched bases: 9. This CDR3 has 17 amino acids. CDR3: CASQGGTSGTSYNEQFF. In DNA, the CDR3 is TGTGCCTCCCAAGGTGGGACTAGCGGGACCTCCTACAATGAGCAGTTCTTC.

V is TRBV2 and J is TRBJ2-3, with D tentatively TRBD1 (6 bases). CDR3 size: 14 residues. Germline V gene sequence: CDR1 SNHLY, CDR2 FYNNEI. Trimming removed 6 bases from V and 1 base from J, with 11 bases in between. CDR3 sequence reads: CASRLTGGTDTQYF. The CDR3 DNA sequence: TGTGCCAGCAGACTGACAGGAGGCACAGATACGCAGTATTTT.